This TCR beta chain was sequenced during a study of patients and donors after allogeneic stem cell transplantation. The V and J ends lost 6 bases and 5 bases respectively, with 8 bases between them. This CDR3 has 11 amino acids. Germline assignment: CDR1 DFQATT and CDR2 SNEGSKA (reference sequence). A single record per CDR3 protein comes from TCRdb applying MiXCR to the RT-PCR reads. Counted here are 15,000 or so distinct CDR3 sequences, around 29% occurring once; the ten biggest clones make up around 35%. This clonotype was sampled from a human donor who was either an allogeneic HSCT recipient or a stem cell or donor lymphocyte infusion donor (not recorded which). It is not recorded whose cells these are; they may come from a transplant donor. The source material was blood, either unsorted or a sorted T cell fraction (not recorded which). V is TRBV20-1 and J is TRBJ1-5; tentative D call: TRBD1 (5 bases). The CDR3 DNA sequence: TGCAGTGCCGGGGCGGATCAGCCCCAGCATTTT. It yields the protein CSAGADQPQHF.